The sequence of this T cell receptor beta chain was determined in a study of cytomegalovirus exposure and HLA in healthy donors. Of note for this clone: Its antigen remains unidentified.

Researchers ran the PCR with 60 Vbeta and 13 Jbeta primers. TCRdb's table, derived via immunoSEQ multiplex PCR, lists solely in-frame clones and lacks some. This repertoire shows about 100,000 clones, around three quarters found once; its top ten account for around 3.8%. General study results and limits: Rare sequences made up most TCRs, while some public TCRs were found in many donors. Cytomegalovirus association was listed for around 180 TCR beta chains.

V lost 3 bases and J lost 1, with 15 bases in between. The CDR3 spans 16 residues. Per germline, CDR1 WSHSY and CDR2 SAAADI. Sequencing used PBMCs. The chain carries TRBV10-2 and TRBJ1-1; TRBD1 might be the D (5 bases). The sequence was collected from a woman between 45 and 65 years old in good health and CMV-seropositive. CDR3 loop: CASSDWRGRGNTEAFF. The CDR3 DNA is TGCGCCAGCAGTGATTGGAGGGGAAGGGGGAACACTGAAGCTTTCTTT.